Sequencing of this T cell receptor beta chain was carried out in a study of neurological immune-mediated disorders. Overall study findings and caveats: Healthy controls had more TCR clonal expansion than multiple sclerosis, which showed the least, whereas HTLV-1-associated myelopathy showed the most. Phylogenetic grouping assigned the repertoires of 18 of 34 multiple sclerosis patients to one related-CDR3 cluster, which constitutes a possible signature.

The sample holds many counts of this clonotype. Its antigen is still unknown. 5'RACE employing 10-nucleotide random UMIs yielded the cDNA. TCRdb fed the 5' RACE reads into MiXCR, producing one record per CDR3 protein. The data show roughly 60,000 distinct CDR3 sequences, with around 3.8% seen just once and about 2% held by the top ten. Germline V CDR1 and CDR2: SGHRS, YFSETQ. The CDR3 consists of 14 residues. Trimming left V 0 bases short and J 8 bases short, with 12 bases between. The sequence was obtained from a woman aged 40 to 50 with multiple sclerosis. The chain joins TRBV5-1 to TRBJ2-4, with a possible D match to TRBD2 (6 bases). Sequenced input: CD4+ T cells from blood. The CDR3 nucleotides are TGCGCCAGCAGCTTGGAGGGTCGGAGGGACATTCAGTACTTC. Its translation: CASSLEGRRDIQYF.